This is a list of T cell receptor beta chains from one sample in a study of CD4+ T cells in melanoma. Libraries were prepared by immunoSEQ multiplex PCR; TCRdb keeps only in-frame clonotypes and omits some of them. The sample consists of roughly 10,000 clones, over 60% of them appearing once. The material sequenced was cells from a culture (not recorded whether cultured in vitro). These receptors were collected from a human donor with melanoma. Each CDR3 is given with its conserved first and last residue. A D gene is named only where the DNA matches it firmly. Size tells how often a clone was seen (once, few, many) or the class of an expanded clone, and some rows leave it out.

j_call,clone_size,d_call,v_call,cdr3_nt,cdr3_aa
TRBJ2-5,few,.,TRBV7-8,TGTGCCAGCCGAGAGGATAGACTACTGAGGGGAGAGACCCAGTACTTC,CASREDRLLRGETQYF
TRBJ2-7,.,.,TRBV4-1,TGCGCCAGCAGCCAAGAGGGGCGAACTAACGAGCAGTACTTC,CASSQEGRTNEQYF
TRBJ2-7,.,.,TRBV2,TGTGCCAGCAGTTTTCCGTTAACATACGAGCAGTACTTC,CASSFPLTYEQYF
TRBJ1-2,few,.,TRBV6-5,TGTGCCAGCAGGGCGCCTGGGGATAACTATGGCTACACCTTC,CASRAPGDNYGYTF
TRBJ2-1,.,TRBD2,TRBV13,TGTGCCAGCAGCTCTAGCGGGGGCTACAATGAGCAGTTCTTC,CASSSSGGYNEQFF
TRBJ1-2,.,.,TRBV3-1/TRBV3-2,TGTGCCAGCAGCCGGTCTAGACAGAGTGGCTACACCTTC,CASSRSRQSGYTF
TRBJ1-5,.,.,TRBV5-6,TGTGCCAGCAGCGGAAGATTTAGCAATCAGCCCCAGCATTTT,CASSGRFSNQPQHF
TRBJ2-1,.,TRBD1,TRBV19,TGTGCCAGTAGTCGGGACAGGGGAAGATACAATGAGCAGTTCTTC,CASSRDRGRYNEQFF
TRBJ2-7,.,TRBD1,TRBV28,TGTGCCAGCAGCATAGGGACAGCAACCTACGAGCAGTACTTC,CASSIGTATYEQYF
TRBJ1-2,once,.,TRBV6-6,TGTGCCAGCAGTTACTCGAAATACGCGGGATATTATGGCTACACCTTC,CASSYSKYAGYYGYTF
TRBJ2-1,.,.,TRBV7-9,TGTGCCAGCAGCTTAGCCGCGCGCAATGAGCAGTTCTTC,CASSLAARNEQFF
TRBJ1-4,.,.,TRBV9,TGTGCCAGCAACACCGGGACGGGTAATGAAAAACTGTTTTTT,CASNTGTGNEKLFF
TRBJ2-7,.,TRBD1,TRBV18,TGTGCCAGCTCACCACTGGGGGCCGGGACAGGGGGCGCCGAGCAGTACTTC,CASSPLGAGTGGAEQYF
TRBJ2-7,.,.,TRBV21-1,TGTGCCAGCAGCAAAAAAGAAAGGGGGGGGGACAGGGGCTACGAGCAGTACTTC,CASSKKERGGDRGYEQYF
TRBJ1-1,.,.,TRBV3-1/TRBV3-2,TGTGCCAGCAGCCAACCGGGGGGCGGCACTGAAGCTTTCTTT,CASSQPGGGTEAFF
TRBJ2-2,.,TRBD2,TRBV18,TGTGCCAGCTCACCCCCGCGATGGGAGCCGGGACTAGCGGCCATGAACACCAAGGAGCTGTTTTTT,CASSPPRWEPGLAAMNTKELFF
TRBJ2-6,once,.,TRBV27,TGTGCCAGCAGTTTCTGGACAGGGAGGGTCGGGGCCAACGTCCTGACTTTC,CASSFWTGRVGANVLTF
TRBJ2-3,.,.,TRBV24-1,TGTGCCACCAGTTTGGGGTCTGGCGCAGATACGCAGTATTTT,CATSLGSGADTQYF
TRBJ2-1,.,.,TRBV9,TGTGCCAGCAGCGTCGCCCCCGGGGACGGCAATGAGCAGTTCTTC,CASSVAPGDGNEQFF
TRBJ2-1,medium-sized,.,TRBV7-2,TGTGCCAGCAGCCTCAACCGCTACAATGAGCAGTTCTTC,CASSLNRYNEQFF
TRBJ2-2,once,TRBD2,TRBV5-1,TGCGCCAGCAGCTTGCCCGGGGGGTGGACCGGGGAGCTGTTTTTT,CASSLPGGWTGELFF
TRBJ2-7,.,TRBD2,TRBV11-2,TGTGCCAGCAGCTTAGGTACCCAGCGGGGTTACGAGCAGTACTTC,CASSLGTQRGYEQYF
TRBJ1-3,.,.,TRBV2,TGTGCCAGCAGTTCCGGATACTCTGGAAACACCATATATTTT,CASSSGYSGNTIYF
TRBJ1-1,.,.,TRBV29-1,TGCAGCGTTGTTTGGGGGAACACTGAAGCTTTCTTT,CSVVWGNTEAFF
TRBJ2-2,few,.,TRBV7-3,TGTGCCAGCAGCTCAACAGGGAACACCGGGGAGCTGTTTTTT,CASSSTGNTGELFF
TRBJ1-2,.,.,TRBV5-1,TGCGCCAGCAGCCTGGATGCGGGCTATGGCTACACCTTC,CASSLDAGYGYTF
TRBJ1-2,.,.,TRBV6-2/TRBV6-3,TGTGCCAGCAGTGCGTTCACGGGGCAGGCCTATGGCTACACCTTC,CASSAFTGQAYGYTF
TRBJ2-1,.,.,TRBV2,TGTGCCAGCAGTGATTCAGGGTCCTACAATGAGCAGTTCTTC,CASSDSGSYNEQFF
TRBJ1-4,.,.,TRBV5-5,TGTGCCAGCAGGCCTACAGGGTTTCTTGAAAAACTGTTTTTT,CASRPTGFLEKLFF
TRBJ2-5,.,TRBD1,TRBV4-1,TGCGCCAGCAGCCAAGATGGCAGGGGGCGAAAAGAGACCCAGTACTTC,CASSQDGRGRKETQYF
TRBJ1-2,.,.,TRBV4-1,TGCGCCAGCAGCCAGCCAGGGTCAGGGAGGACTAACTATGGCTACACCTTC,CASSQPGSGRTNYGYTF
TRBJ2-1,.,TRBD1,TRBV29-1,TGCAGCGTTGTACCCTCGCGGACAGGATACAATCAGTTCTTC,CSVVPSRTGYNQFF
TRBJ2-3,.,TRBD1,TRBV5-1,TGCGCCAGCAGCTTGGGACAGGGCGGAGTAGGGACAGATACGCAGTATTTT,CASSLGQGGVGTDTQYF
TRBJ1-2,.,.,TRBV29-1,TGCAGCGTTCACAGGGACTATGGCTACACCTTC,CSVHRDYGYTF
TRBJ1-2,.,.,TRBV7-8,TGTGCCAGCAGCTTAGATATTAACTATGGCTACACCTTC,CASSLDINYGYTF
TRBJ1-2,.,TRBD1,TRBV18,TGTGCCAGCTCACCCGAGACAGGGGCTACTAACTATGGCTACACCTTC,CASSPETGATNYGYTF
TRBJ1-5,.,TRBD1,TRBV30,TGTGCCTGGAGTGCTTGGGACAGGGGGAATCAGCCCCAGCATTTT,CAWSAWDRGNQPQHF
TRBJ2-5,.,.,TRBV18,TGTGCCAGCTCCCGGTCGGACGAAGAGACCCAGTACTTC,CASSRSDEETQYF
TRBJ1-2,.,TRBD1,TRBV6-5,TGTGCCAGCAGCCCCGACAGGGCCCATAACTATGGCTACACCTTC,CASSPDRAHNYGYTF
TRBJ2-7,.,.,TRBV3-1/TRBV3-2,TGTGCCAGCAGCCAGACGTTTTGGAGGGACGAGCAGTACTTC,CASSQTFWRDEQYF
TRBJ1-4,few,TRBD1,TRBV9,TGTGCCAGCAACCGAGGTACAGGGGGTGTTGAAAAACTGTTTTTT,CASNRGTGGVEKLFF
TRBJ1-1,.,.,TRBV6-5,TGTGCCAGCAGTCCCTTTTGGGGAACTGAAGCTTTCTTT,CASSPFWGTEAFF
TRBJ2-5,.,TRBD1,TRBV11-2,TGTGCCAGCAGCAGCCAGGGGGCTGGGCCCCAGTACTTC,CASSSQGAGPQYF
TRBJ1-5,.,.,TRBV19,TGTGCCAGTAGTATTAAAGAAACCTTATCTCGGCATTTT,CASSIKETLSRHF
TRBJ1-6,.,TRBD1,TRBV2,TGTGCCAGCAGTGCCCGGGACAGGAATTCACCCCTCCACTTT,CASSARDRNSPLHF
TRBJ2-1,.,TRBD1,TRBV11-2,TGTGCCAGCAGCTCATTGACAGGGGCCTACAATGAGCAGTTCTTC,CASSSLTGAYNEQFF
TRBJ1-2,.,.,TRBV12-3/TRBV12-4,TGTGCCAGCAGCCTAACTGTCCAAGGCTACACCTTC,CASSLTVQGYTF
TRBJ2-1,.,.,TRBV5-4,TGTGCCAGCAGCTTGGGACTAGGCTTATACAATGAGCAGTTCTTC,CASSLGLGLYNEQFF
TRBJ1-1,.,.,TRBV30,TGTGCCCGGCGACTAACAGGGACCACTGAAGCTTTCTTT,CARRLTGTTEAFF
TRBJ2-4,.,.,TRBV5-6,TGTGCCAGCAGCTATGACCGTGCCAAAAACATTCAGTACTTC,CASSYDRAKNIQYF
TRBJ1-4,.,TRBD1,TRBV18,TGTGCCAGCTCACCCCAACGGGACAGGGGAAACGAAAAACTGTTTTTT,CASSPQRDRGNEKLFF
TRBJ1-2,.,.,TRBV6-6,TGTGCCAGCAGCCCACCATCAGGGATTATTAACTATGGCTACACCTTC,CASSPPSGIINYGYTF
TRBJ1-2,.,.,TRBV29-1,TGCAGCGGGAGGTCGGGATCGCAGGGCTACACCTTC,CSGRSGSQGYTF
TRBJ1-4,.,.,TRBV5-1,TGCGCCAGCAGCTTGGTCCCTGGCACGGTTGAAAAACTGTTTTTT,CASSLVPGTVEKLFF
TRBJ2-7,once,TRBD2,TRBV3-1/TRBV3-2,TGTGCCAGCAGCCCCGGACTAGCGAGGTACGAGCAGTACTTC,CASSPGLARYEQYF